The 18 T cell receptor beta chains given below trace back to one sample, sequenced in a study of cytomegalovirus exposure and HLA in healthy donors (dated by TCRdb to 2016 to 2017). Libraries were prepared through the immunoSEQ multiplex PCR assay. A mixture of 60 forward primers for TCR Vbeta segments and 13 reverse primers for TCR Jbeta segments was used in the multiplex PCR. Not all clones reach the TCRdb copy of this immuneACCESS table, which keeps in-frame sequences only. Checked studies attribute under half of the gap to unresolved V genes and leave the rest unexplained. This sample holds 200,000 to 250,000 clones; more than 70% were observed only once. Together, the top ten hold 1% to 1.5% of the sample. Source material: PBMCs. The receptor set was obtained from a human donor in good health.

J is TRBJ2-3 and V is TRBV9; the D gene is possibly TRBD2 (6 bases). Germline V gene lookup returns CDR1 SGDLS and CDR2 YYNGEE. Trimming stripped 2 bases from V and 0 bases from J, with 13 bases between. The CDR3 is 16 amino acids. As DNA, the CDR3 is TGTGCCAGCAGCGTGCGGGGCGGAGGGAGCACAGATACGCAGTATTTT. It encodes CASSVRGGGSTDTQYF.

The V call is TRBV19, the J call TRBJ2-3; 7 positions match TRBD1. CDR1 is LNHDA and CDR2 is SQIVND in the germline V gene (reference sequence). The V and J ends lost 1 base and 0 bases, in that order; junction bases with no gene match: 4. CDR3 size: 16 residues. Here the CDR3 reads CASSIVGGQSTDTQYF. The DNA of the CDR3 is TGTGCCAGTAGTATAGTTGGGGGACAGAGCACAGATACGCAGTATTTT.

This chain joins TRBV9 and TRBJ2-7, with 10 bases fitting TRBD1. The CDR3 contains 14 residues. V was clipped by 1 base and J by 4 bases; unmatched bases: 2. Germline CDR1 is SGDLS and CDR2 is YYNGEE. The CDR3 nucleotides are TGTGCCAGCAGCGTAAGGGACAGGGGTTACGAGCAGTACTTC. It specifies CASSVRDRGYEQYF.

This clone was found a few times. The genes are TRBV7-9 and TRBJ2-7; TRBD1 matches 9 bases. With 3 bases clipped from V and 7 bases from J, the junction kept 22 bases outside the gene matches. The CDR3 loop spans 19 amino acids. Germline CDR1 is SEHNR and CDR2 is FQNEAQ (reference sequence). CDR3 residues: CASSFTGTGFVRGEGEQYF. As DNA, the CDR3 is TGTGCCAGCAGCTTCACCGGGACAGGGTTCGTTCGGGGGGAGGGGGAGCAGTACTTC.

The gene calls are TRBV28 and TRBJ2-7, with D unclear. The CDR3 sequence is 12 residues long. The germline gives CDR1 MDHEN, CDR2 SYDVKM. Deletions cut 3 bases from V and 4 bases from J, with 7 bases between. This chain's CDR3 is CASSLPRYEQYF. The CDR3 region has the DNA TGTGCCAGCAGTTTGCCCCGGTACGAGCAGTACTTC.

The gene calls are TRBV5-1 and TRBJ2-7; 10 bases align to TRBD1. Germline V lookup: CDR1 SGHRS, CDR2 YFSETQ. V dropped 4 bases and J dropped 6; count of bases not matched to a gene: 4. This CDR3 contains 13 residues. The CDR3 DNA follows: TGCGCCAGCAGCGCGGGACAGGGGAGCGAGCAGTACTTC. Its protein product is CASSAGQGSEQYF.

The chain links TRBV10-3 to TRBJ2-1, with 8 positions matching TRBD2. Germline assignment: CDR1 ENHRY and CDR2 SYGVKD. The CDR3 length is 16 residues. J gave up 8 bases and V 2 bases, and 11 bases lay outside the gene matches. The CDR3 DNA is TGTGCCATCAGTGAGGCCTTTTTAGGGACTAGGGATGAGCAGTTCTTC. Translating it yields CAISEAFLGTRDEQFF.

The chain recombines TRBV9 with TRBJ2-7; tentative D call: TRBD1 (6 bases). The CDR3 contains 14 residues. The germline CDR1 and CDR2 sequences are SGDLS and YYNGEE. Trimming removed 4 bases from V and 3 bases from J, with 14 bases in between. CDR3 region: CASSRRDTSYEQYF. CDR3 sequence (DNA): TGTGCCAGCAGCCGCAGGGACACAAGCTACGAGCAGTACTTC.

The chain joins TRBV28 to TRBJ1-4; TRBD1 aligns across 10 bases. The CDR3 has 15 residues. Germline V gives CDR1 MDHEN, CDR2 SYDVKM. The V gene end was trimmed by 5 bases and the J gene end by 7 bases; junction bases not matched to a gene: 7. The CDR3 loop reads CASSGSTGGSEKLFF. The CDR3 DNA sequence: TGTGCCAGCAGTGGTTCGACAGGGGGCAGTGAAAAACTGTTTTTT.

J is TRBJ2-5 and V is TRBV27; TRBD2 aligns across 7 bases. CDR3 size: 15 residues. Unmatched junction bases numbered 8, after V lost 5 bases and J lost 2 bases. Germline V gene data show CDR1 as MNHEY and CDR2 as SMNVEV (reference sequence). CDR3 region: CASSPTSTHQETQYF. The CDR3, as DNA: TGTGCCAGCAGTCCGACTAGCACCCATCAAGAGACCCAGTACTTC.

The chain is built from TRBV29-1 and TRBJ2-2; 10 nucleotides agree with TRBD2. V gave up 0 bases and J gave up 3 bases; unmatched junction bases: 4. The CDR3 consists of 16 residues. In germline, CDR1 is SQVTM, CDR2 ANQGSEA. CDR3 in amino acids: CSVEDSSGRDTGELFF. CDR3 bases: TGCAGCGTTGAAGACTCGAGCGGGAGGGACACCGGGGAGCTGTTTTTT.

The chain links TRBV5-1 to TRBJ2-7, with 7 nucleotides matching TRBD1. The ends lost 7 bases at V and 2 bases at J; junction bases unmatched: 6. CDR3 length: 13 amino acids. Germline assignment: CDR1 SGHRS and CDR2 YFSETQ. The CDR3 DNA reads TGCGCCAGCGCGGACAGGACAACCTACGAGCAGTACTTC. Translation gives CASADRTTYEQYF.

The chain is built from TRBV5-1 and TRBJ1-2, with TRBD1 identical over 8 bases. CDR1 is SGHRS and CDR2 is YFSETQ in the germline V gene. CDR3 length: 15 amino acids. The trim removed 4 bases at V and 4 bases at J, leaving 9 bases unmatched. CDR3 DNA: TGCGCCAGCAGCCCTCGACAGGGGATACGCTATGGCTACACCTTC. This sequence encodes CASSPRQGIRYGYTF.

This clone was seen once. The DNA of the CDR3 is TGTGCCAGTAGTATAGATAAAGCCACGGGACAGTCACTAATGAACACTGAAGCTTTCTTT. Translation gives CASSIDKATGQSLMNTEAFF. The chain employs TRBV19 and TRBJ1-1, with TRBD1 identical over 7 bases. Trimming at V came to 0 bases and at J to 0 bases, leaving 16 bases not matched to a gene. In germline, CDR1 is LNHDA, CDR2 SQIVND (reference sequence). CDR3 size: 20 residues.

The rearrangement links TRBV21-1 to TRBJ2-1; the table's D call, TRBD2, has no DNA check behind it. TRBV21-1 corresponds to a pseudogene. The CDR3 contains 16 residues. The CDR3 nucleotides are TGTGCCAGCAGCAAAGACGGACTAGCGGATTACAATGAGCAGTTCTTC. Residues: CASSKDGLADYNEQFF.

The chain carries TRBV7-9 and TRBJ2-1, with 11 positions matching TRBD2. From germline, CDR1 is SEHNR and CDR2 FQNEAQ (reference sequence). V lost 1 base and J lost 3; bases outside the gene matches: 11. The CDR3 is made up of 19 amino acids. CDR3 nucleotides: TGTGCCAGCAGCTTAGTCAGACTAGCGGGGCCAAGAGGCTACAATGAGCAGTTCTTC. Protein sequence: CASSLVRLAGPRGYNEQFF.

This chain connects TRBV7-7 to TRBJ1-1; D is unclear. This CDR3 is built from 10 residues. From germline, CDR1 is SSHAT and CDR2 FNYEAQ (reference sequence). In DNA, the CDR3 is TGTGCTGTCAGAAACACTGAAGCTTTCTTT. It codes for CAVRNTEAFF.

This clone was observed once. The J gene is TRBJ2-7, the V gene TRBV25-1, with D perhaps matching TRBD2 (5 bases). V shed 4 bases and J shed 2 bases, with 12 bases lying between them. This CDR3 has 14 amino acids. Germline V gene sequence: CDR1 MGHDK, CDR2 SYGVNS. DNA for the CDR3: TGTGCCAGCAGTGTGGGTTACGGGGCCTACGAGCAGTACTTC. Residues: CASSVGYGAYEQYF.